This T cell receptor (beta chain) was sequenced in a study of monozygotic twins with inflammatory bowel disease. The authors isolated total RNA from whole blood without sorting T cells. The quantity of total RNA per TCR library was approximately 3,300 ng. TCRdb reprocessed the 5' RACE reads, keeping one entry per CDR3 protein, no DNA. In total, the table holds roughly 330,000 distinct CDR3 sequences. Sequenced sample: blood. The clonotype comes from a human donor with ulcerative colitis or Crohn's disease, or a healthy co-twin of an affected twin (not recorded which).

The CDR3 protein is CASSLGDADGEQYF. The chain joins TRBV4-2 to TRBJ2-7. Germline V lookup: CDR1 LGHNA, CDR2 YNFKEQ. The CDR3 sequence is 14 residues long.